The rows below give T cell receptor beta chains drawn from one sample of a study of blood T cell repertoires in COVID-19. Using immunoSEQ multiplex PCR, the repertoire was profiled, and TCRdb retains in-frame clones only, with some absent. Counted here are under 85,000 clones, roughly 90% occurring once; the ten biggest clones make up approximately 12%. What was sequenced was peripheral blood. The receptor set was obtained from a man aged 65 to 79 with active or convalescent COVID-19. Both conserved end residues are part of each CDR3. The D gene is left open where the match is weak. The size field is filled for only some rows; it gives once, few, many or a size class.

clone size: .; V gene: TRBV6-5; J gene: TRBJ2-7; D gene: TRBD2; CDR3 protein: CATGGSYEQYF; CDR3 DNA: TGTGCCACGGGGGGGAGCTACGAGCAGTACTTC
clone size: few; V gene: TRBV7-2; J gene: TRBJ2-1; D gene: TRBD2; CDR3 protein: CASSARFGLAGYNEQFF; CDR3 DNA: TGTGCCAGCAGCGCCCGGTTTGGACTAGCGGGGTACAATGAGCAGTTCTTC
clone size: .; V gene: TRBV6-6; J gene: TRBJ1-3; D gene: TRBD1; CDR3 protein: CASSYAGQGGGNTIYF; CDR3 DNA: TGTGCCAGCAGTTACGCGGGACAGGGAGGTGGAAACACCATATATTTT
clone size: .; V gene: TRBV11-2; J gene: TRBJ1-1; D gene: .; CDR3 protein: CASSPRTAMNTEAFF; CDR3 DNA: TGTGCCAGCAGCCCTAGGACAGCAATGAACACTGAAGCTTTCTTT
clone size: once; V gene: TRBV5-5; J gene: TRBJ2-3; D gene: .; CDR3 protein: CASTLGGYADTQYF; CDR3 DNA: TGTGCCAGCACGCTTGGGGGGTACGCAGATACGCAGTATTTT
clone size: .; V gene: TRBV6-5; J gene: TRBJ1-1; D gene: TRBD1; CDR3 protein: CASSYTGGGTEAFF; CDR3 DNA: TGTGCCAGCAGTTACACAGGGGGCGGGACTGAAGCTTTCTTT
clone size: .; V gene: TRBV20-1; J gene: TRBJ1-3; D gene: TRBD1; CDR3 protein: CSASRTGDSSIYF; CDR3 DNA: TGCAGTGCTAGTAGGACAGGCGACTCCTCCATATATTTT
clone size: .; V gene: TRBV15; J gene: TRBJ1-6; D gene: TRBD1; CDR3 protein: CATSRDRGTANSPLHF; CDR3 DNA: TGTGCCACCAGCAGAGATCGAGGGACAGCAAATTCACCCCTCCACTTT
clone size: .; V gene: TRBV12-3/TRBV12-4; J gene: TRBJ2-2; D gene: .; CDR3 protein: CASRTDNTGELFF; CDR3 DNA: TGTGCCAGCAGGACAGATAACACCGGGGAGCTGTTTTTT
clone size: .; V gene: TRBV7-9; J gene: TRBJ2-1; D gene: .; CDR3 protein: CASSLYRPSAYNEQFF; CDR3 DNA: TGTGCCAGCAGCTTATACAGGCCTAGCGCCTACAATGAGCAGTTCTTC
clone size: .; V gene: TRBV25-1; J gene: TRBJ2-3; D gene: .; CDR3 protein: CASSEPGTSDTQYF; CDR3 DNA: TGTGCCAGCAGTGAGCCTGGGACTTCAGATACGCAGTATTTT
clone size: .; V gene: TRBV19; J gene: TRBJ1-5; D gene: .; CDR3 protein: CASSLQVVEPQHF; CDR3 DNA: TGTGCCAGTAGTCTACAGGTTGTGGAGCCCCAGCATTTT
clone size: .; V gene: TRBV5-1; J gene: TRBJ1-1; D gene: TRBD1; CDR3 protein: CASSFTDRDTEAFF; CDR3 DNA: TGCGCCAGCAGCTTTACAGACAGGGACACTGAAGCTTTCTTT
clone size: .; V gene: TRBV4-1; J gene: TRBJ2-3; D gene: .; CDR3 protein: CASSQDPGSTDTQYF; CDR3 DNA: TGCGCCAGCAGCCAAGATCCAGGGTCTACAGATACGCAGTATTTT
clone size: .; V gene: TRBV7-2; J gene: TRBJ1-6; D gene: TRBD1; CDR3 protein: CASSLDRIRSPLHF; CDR3 DNA: TGTGCCAGCAGCTTGGACAGGATACGTTCACCCCTCCACTTT
clone size: .; V gene: TRBV10-3; J gene: TRBJ1-1; D gene: TRBD1; CDR3 protein: CAISAAGGAGTEAFF; CDR3 DNA: TGTGCCATCAGCGCCGCAGGGGGCGCAGGAACTGAAGCTTTCTTT
clone size: few; V gene: TRBV4-1; J gene: TRBJ1-1; D gene: .; CDR3 protein: CASSQVAGIMNTEAFF; CDR3 DNA: TGCGCCAGCAGCCAAGTGGCAGGTATTATGAACACTGAAGCTTTCTTT
clone size: .; V gene: TRBV29-1; J gene: TRBJ1-1; D gene: TRBD1; CDR3 protein: CSVVPHGQGRTEAFF; CDR3 DNA: TGCAGCGTTGTTCCCCACGGACAGGGGCGGACTGAAGCTTTCTTT
clone size: once; V gene: TRBV30; J gene: TRBJ1-4; D gene: TRBD1; CDR3 protein: CAWSDSSRGQGREKLFF; CDR3 DNA: TGTGCCTGGAGTGACTCCTCTAGGGGACAGGGCCGGGAAAAACTGTTTTTT
clone size: .; V gene: TRBV5-5; J gene: TRBJ1-2; D gene: TRBD1; CDR3 protein: CASSPGQDPYGYTF; CDR3 DNA: TGTGCCAGCAGCCCTGGACAGGACCCTTATGGCTACACCTTC
clone size: .; V gene: TRBV6-5; J gene: TRBJ1-2; D gene: .; CDR3 protein: CASSYDSFGYGYTF; CDR3 DNA: TGTGCCAGCAGTTACGACTCCTTCGGCTATGGCTACACCTTC
clone size: .; V gene: TRBV6-5; J gene: TRBJ1-6; D gene: TRBD1; CDR3 protein: CASRSTGGSPLHF; CDR3 DNA: TGTGCCAGCAGATCCACAGGGGGTTCACCCCTCCACTTT
clone size: .; V gene: TRBV5-4; J gene: TRBJ1-6; D gene: TRBD1; CDR3 protein: CASSRAGQLNSPLHF; CDR3 DNA: TGTGCCAGCAGCCGGGCGGGACAGCTTAATTCACCCCTCCACTTT
clone size: .; V gene: TRBV9; J gene: TRBJ2-5; D gene: TRBD2; CDR3 protein: CASSVTSGGALETQYF; CDR3 DNA: TGTGCCAGCAGCGTAACTAGCGGGGGGGCCTTGGAGACCCAGTACTTC
clone size: .; V gene: TRBV19; J gene: TRBJ1-2; D gene: TRBD1; CDR3 protein: CASSIVWDSDYGYTF; CDR3 DNA: TGTGCCAGTAGTATAGTATGGGACAGCGACTATGGCTACACCTTC
clone size: .; V gene: TRBV7-2; J gene: TRBJ2-7; D gene: TRBD2; CDR3 protein: CASSPGRGWEQYF; CDR3 DNA: TGTGCCAGCAGCCCAGGGAGGGGTTGGGAGCAGTACTTC
clone size: .; V gene: TRBV24-1; J gene: TRBJ2-1; D gene: .; CDR3 protein: CATTLGQPSSRTYNEQFF; CDR3 DNA: TGTGCCACCACCCTTGGACAGCCCTCATCGAGGACTTACAATGAGCAGTTCTTC
clone size: .; V gene: TRBV3-1/TRBV3-2; J gene: TRBJ2-1; D gene: .; CDR3 protein: CASSQASGEQFF; CDR3 DNA: TGTGCCAGCAGCCAAGCGTCCGGTGAGCAGTTCTTC
clone size: .; V gene: TRBV27; J gene: TRBJ1-2; D gene: .; CDR3 protein: CASSFGGGNYGYTF; CDR3 DNA: TGTGCCAGCAGTTTTGGGGGGGGGAACTATGGCTACACCTTC
clone size: .; V gene: TRBV25-1; J gene: TRBJ1-2; D gene: .; CDR3 protein: CASSESGGYGYTF; CDR3 DNA: TGTGCCAGCAGTGAATCTGGCGGCTATGGCTACACCTTC
clone size: .; V gene: TRBV5-1; J gene: TRBJ1-5; D gene: .; CDR3 protein: CASSLAEDQPQHF; CDR3 DNA: TGCGCCAGCAGCTTGGCTGAGGATCAGCCCCAGCATTTT
clone size: .; V gene: TRBV29-1; J gene: TRBJ1-1; D gene: .; CDR3 protein: CSVGGGWAMNTEAFF; CDR3 DNA: TGCAGCGTTGGGGGGGGATGGGCAATGAACACTGAAGCTTTCTTT
clone size: few; V gene: TRBV4-2; J gene: TRBJ2-1; D gene: .; CDR3 protein: CASSQVVGSSYNEQFF; CDR3 DNA: TGTGCCAGCAGCCAAGTTGTGGGGAGCTCCTACAATGAGCAGTTCTTC
clone size: once; V gene: TRBV6-2/TRBV6-3; J gene: TRBJ2-5; D gene: TRBD1; CDR3 protein: CASNPQGAGETQYF; CDR3 DNA: TGTGCCAGCAACCCCCAGGGGGCAGGAGAGACCCAGTACTTC
clone size: .; V gene: TRBV7-2; J gene: TRBJ1-3; D gene: TRBD1; CDR3 protein: CASSSPDRAGNTIYF; CDR3 DNA: TGTGCCAGCAGCTCTCCGGACAGGGCTGGAAACACCATATATTTT
clone size: .; V gene: TRBV20-1; J gene: TRBJ1-6; D gene: .; CDR3 protein: CSARDLSPLHF; CDR3 DNA: TGCAGTGCTAGAGATCTTTCACCCCTCCACTTT
clone size: .; V gene: TRBV7-9; J gene: TRBJ1-5; D gene: .; CDR3 protein: CASSLVGSHVGISNQPQHF; CDR3 DNA: TGTGCCAGCAGCTTAGTGGGCAGTCACGTCGGAATAAGCAATCAGCCCCAGCATTTT
clone size: few; V gene: TRBV2; J gene: TRBJ1-2; D gene: TRBD1; CDR3 protein: CASSGTGGGDGYTF; CDR3 DNA: TGTGCCAGCAGTGGGACAGGGGGCGGCGATGGCTACACCTTC
clone size: .; V gene: TRBV21-1; J gene: TRBJ1-4; D gene: .; CDR3 protein: CASSKGPGTGKMTLGKLFF; CDR3 DNA: TGTGCCAGCAGCAAAGGTCCCGGGACAGGAAAGATGACTCTGGGAAAACTGTTTTTT
clone size: .; V gene: TRBV6-5; J gene: TRBJ1-2; D gene: .; CDR3 protein: CASSRRDTYGYTF; CDR3 DNA: TGTGCCAGCAGTCGCCGGGACACCTATGGCTACACCTTC
clone size: .; V gene: TRBV12-3/TRBV12-4; J gene: TRBJ2-7; D gene: .; CDR3 protein: CASSLFGWEQYF; CDR3 DNA: TGTGCCAGCAGTTTATTCGGGTGGGAGCAGTACTTC
clone size: .; V gene: TRBV21-1; J gene: TRBJ1-3; D gene: .; CDR3 protein: CASSKLSRGIGNTIYF; CDR3 DNA: TGTGCCAGCAGCAAACTCAGCAGGGGAATCGGAAACACCATATATTTT
clone size: .; V gene: TRBV5-1; J gene: TRBJ1-6; D gene: .; CDR3 protein: CASSRILPGKESPLHF; CDR3 DNA: TGCGCCAGCAGTCGAATCCTACCGGGGAAGGAATCACCCCTCCACTTT
clone size: .; V gene: TRBV6-2/TRBV6-3; J gene: TRBJ1-2; D gene: .; CDR3 protein: CASSYYPEINYGYTF; CDR3 DNA: TGTGCCAGCAGTTACTATCCTGAGATAAACTATGGCTACACCTTC
clone size: .; V gene: TRBV4-2; J gene: TRBJ1-2; D gene: .; CDR3 protein: CASSQGVDGSYGYTF; CDR3 DNA: TGTGCCAGCAGCCAAGGGGTCGACGGGAGCTATGGCTACACCTTC
clone size: .; V gene: TRBV7-6; J gene: TRBJ1-1; D gene: TRBD1; CDR3 protein: CASSLEAGGNTEAFF; CDR3 DNA: TGTGCCAGCAGCTTAGAAGCAGGGGGGAACACTGAAGCTTTCTTT
clone size: .; V gene: TRBV7-2; J gene: TRBJ1-2; D gene: TRBD1; CDR3 protein: CASSFTGTGGSGYGYTF; CDR3 DNA: TGTGCCAGCAGCTTTACCGGGACAGGGGGCTCTGGCTATGGCTACACCTTC
clone size: once; V gene: TRBV9; J gene: TRBJ1-3; D gene: .; CDR3 protein: CASSPRGNTIYF; CDR3 DNA: TGTGCCAGCAGCCCCCGGGGAAACACCATATATTTT
clone size: .; V gene: TRBV4-1; J gene: TRBJ2-7; D gene: TRBD2; CDR3 protein: CASSHPREGTEQYF; CDR3 DNA: TGCGCCAGCAGCCACCCGAGGGAGGGGACCGAGCAGTACTTC
clone size: .; V gene: TRBV6-5; J gene: TRBJ2-1; D gene: .; CDR3 protein: CASKRRAGEYNEQFF; CDR3 DNA: TGTGCCAGCAAAAGGCGTGCGGGCGAATACAATGAGCAGTTCTTC
clone size: once; V gene: TRBV7-6; J gene: TRBJ2-2; D gene: TRBD2; CDR3 protein: CASSLELAGGANTGELFF; CDR3 DNA: TGTGCCAGCAGCTTAGAATTGGCCGGGGGGGCGAACACCGGGGAGCTGTTTTTT
clone size: once; V gene: TRBV5-4; J gene: TRBJ1-1; D gene: .; CDR3 protein: CASSLGALNTEAFF; CDR3 DNA: TGTGCCAGCAGCCTTGGGGCTTTGAACACTGAAGCTTTCTTT
clone size: .; V gene: TRBV7-7; J gene: TRBJ1-3; D gene: TRBD1; CDR3 protein: CASSDGTGGNTIYF; CDR3 DNA: TGTGCCAGCAGCGACGGGACAGGAGGAAACACCATATATTTT